What follows describes a single T cell receptor (beta chain). This clone was seen only once. Its cognate antigen has yet to be identified. It has no much larger one-base neighbor in the sample; base qualities were not kept. These data originate in a study of blood T cell repertoires in COVID-19 (dated by TCRdb to the early 2020s). Study-wide context: Samples covering the acute and convalescent phases of COVID-19 were provided by collaborators in the United States, Italy and Spain. The dataset comprised deeply sampled blood TCRbeta repertoires from subjects exposed to, actively infected with, or recovered from COVID-19. The repertoires were released in a freely available public database meant as a resource for research on the immune response to SARS-CoV-2. The samples were drawn from two sources: the first 160 participants of the ongoing ImmuneRACE study, and fewer than 1,500 subjects contributed by 6 global collaborators. The prospective study material was composed of cDNA or gDNA derived from T cells, B-cell-depleted T cells, or PBMCs. Where HLA class I and class II types were available, the types were taken from metadata supplied by the sample provider, not from assay-based typing. The sample metadata nearly always contained a de-identified subject ID, COVID-19 status, age in years and sex.

In the prospective study, participants were roughly 18 to 95 years old, resided in about two dozen geographic areas of the United States, and were enrolled through a virtual design. To assign participants to cohorts, the prospective study relied on clinical history that participants themselves reported in a screening survey and a study questionnaire. Exposed participants had been in contact, within 2 weeks of entering the study, with a person who had a PCR-confirmed or clinician-diagnosed case of COVID-19. Each participant in the prospective study had whole blood, serum and a nasopharyngeal or oropharyngeal swab collected by mobile phlebotomists. Over an approximately 2-month period, participants in the prospective study had the option of providing additional blood draws and questionnaires. Prospective study blood samples were shipped either frozen or at room temperature before DNA extraction.

Beyond this particular receptor, the publication reports: The quantity of clinical and demographic metadata differed by source and by participant and was supplied without curation.

Trimming accounts for 3 bases at V and 2 bases at J, while the number of junction bases matched to no gene is 2. The CDR3 covers 17 residues, taking in both the cysteine and the phenylalanine. Only the CDR3 part of the read is kept: 51 bases, read in frame from the first base. The germline V gene sets CDR1 to MDHEN and CDR2 to SYDVKM. TCRbeta CDR3 regions were amplified from genomic DNA using the immunoSEQ Assay, a bias-controlled multiplex PCR. The study's own analysis went as follows. The number of nucleated cells in each sample was estimated from the amplification of reference gene primers within the assay. To quantify the absolute abundance of each unique TCRbeta CDR3 rearrangement, sequence reads were collapsed and filtered. For each sample, productive Simpson clonality was calculated as the square root of Simpson's diversity index across productive rearrangements. TCRdb's version of the immuneACCESS table is confined to in-frame rearrangements and falls short of the full clone set. An unresolved V gene accounts for under half of the shortfall where checked; the remainder is of unknown origin. Clone size and V and J calls were adopted from that table, with D and trimming inferred from the DNA. The sample table records roughly 280,000 clones; approximately 89% of these occur just once. The ten largest clones capture less than 3.5% of the sample.

Sequencing was performed on PBMCs or T cells enriched from blood (not recorded which). This TCR came from a man between 35 and 55 years old who had been exposed to COVID-19. This chain is built from TRBV28 and TRBJ2-3; TRBD2 aligns with 16 central bases. The CDR3 region: CASSFGTSGRATDTQYF. The sequence in DNA is TGTGCCAGCAGTTTCGGGACTAGCGGGAGGGCCACAGATACGCAGTATTTT.